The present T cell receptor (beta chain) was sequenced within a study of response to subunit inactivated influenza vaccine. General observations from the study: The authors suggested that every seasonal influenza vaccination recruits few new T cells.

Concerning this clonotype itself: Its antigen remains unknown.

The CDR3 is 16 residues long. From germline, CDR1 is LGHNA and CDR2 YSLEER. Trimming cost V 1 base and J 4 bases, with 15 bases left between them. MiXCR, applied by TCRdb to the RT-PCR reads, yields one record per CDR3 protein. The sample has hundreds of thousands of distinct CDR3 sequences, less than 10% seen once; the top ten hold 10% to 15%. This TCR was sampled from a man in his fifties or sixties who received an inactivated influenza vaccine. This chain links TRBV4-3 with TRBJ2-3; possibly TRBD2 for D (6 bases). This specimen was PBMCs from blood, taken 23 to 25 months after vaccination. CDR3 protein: CASSQAERVTSDTQYF. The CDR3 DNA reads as TGCGCCAGCAGCCAAGCTGAGCGGGTGACATCAGATACGCAGTATTTT.